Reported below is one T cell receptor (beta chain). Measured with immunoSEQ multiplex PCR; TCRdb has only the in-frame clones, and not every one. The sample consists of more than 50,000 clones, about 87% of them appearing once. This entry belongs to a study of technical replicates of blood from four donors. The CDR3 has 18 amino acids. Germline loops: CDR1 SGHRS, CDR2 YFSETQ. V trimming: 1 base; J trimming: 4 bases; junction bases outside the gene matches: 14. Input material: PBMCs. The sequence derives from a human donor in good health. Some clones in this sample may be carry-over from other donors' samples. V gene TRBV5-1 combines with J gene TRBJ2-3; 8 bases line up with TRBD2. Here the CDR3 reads CASSLIGRTSPTADTQYF. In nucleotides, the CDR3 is TGCGCCAGCAGCTTGATAGGCCGGACTAGCCCAACGGCAGATACGCAGTATTTT. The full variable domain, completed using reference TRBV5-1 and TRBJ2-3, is KAGVTQTPRYLIKTRGQQVTLSCSPISGHRSVSWYQQTPGQGLQFLFEYFSETQRNKGNFPGRFSGRQFSNSRSEMNVSTLELGDSALYLCASSLIGRTSPTADTQYFGPGTRLTVL.